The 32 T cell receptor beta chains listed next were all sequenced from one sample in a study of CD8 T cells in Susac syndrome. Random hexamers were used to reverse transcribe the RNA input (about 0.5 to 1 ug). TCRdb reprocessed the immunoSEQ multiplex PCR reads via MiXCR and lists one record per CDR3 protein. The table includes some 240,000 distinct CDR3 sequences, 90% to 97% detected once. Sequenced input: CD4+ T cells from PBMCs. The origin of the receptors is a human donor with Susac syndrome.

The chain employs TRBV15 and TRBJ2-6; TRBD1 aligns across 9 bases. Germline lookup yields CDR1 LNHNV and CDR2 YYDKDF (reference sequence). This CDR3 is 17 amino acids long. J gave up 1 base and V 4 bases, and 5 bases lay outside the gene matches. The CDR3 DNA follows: TGTGCCACCAGCACCTGGACAGGGGATTCTGGGGCCAACGTCCTGACTTTC. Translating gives CATSTWTGDSGANVLTF.

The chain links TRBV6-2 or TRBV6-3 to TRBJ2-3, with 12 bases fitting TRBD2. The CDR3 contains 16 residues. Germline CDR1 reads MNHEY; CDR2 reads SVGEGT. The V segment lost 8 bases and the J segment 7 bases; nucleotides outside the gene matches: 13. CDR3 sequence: CASRLSGLAGTYTQYF. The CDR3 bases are TGTGCCAGCCGACTATCCGGACTAGCGGGAACTTATACGCAGTATTTT.

For the CDR3, the DNA is TGTGCCAGCAGTTCAGGGGCCCAAGAGACCCAGTACTTC. Protein: CASSSGAQETQYF. V and J are TRBV28 and TRBJ2-5; maybe TRBD1 (6 bases). CDR3 size: 13 residues. V lost 4 bases and J lost 1, with 7 bases in between. Germline loops: CDR1 MDHEN, CDR2 SYDVKM.

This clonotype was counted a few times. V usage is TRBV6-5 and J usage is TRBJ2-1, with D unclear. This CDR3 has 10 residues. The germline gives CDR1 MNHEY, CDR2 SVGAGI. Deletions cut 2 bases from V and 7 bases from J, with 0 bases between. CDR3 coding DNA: TGTGCCAGCAGTTACAATGAGCAGTTCTTC. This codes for CASSYNEQFF.

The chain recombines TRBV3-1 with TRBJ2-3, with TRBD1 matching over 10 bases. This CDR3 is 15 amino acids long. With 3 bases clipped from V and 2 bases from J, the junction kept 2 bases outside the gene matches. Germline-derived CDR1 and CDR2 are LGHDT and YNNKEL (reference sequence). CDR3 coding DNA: TGTGCCAGCAGCCACAGACAGGGGGCCACAGATACGCAGTATTTT. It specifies CASSHRQGATDTQYF.

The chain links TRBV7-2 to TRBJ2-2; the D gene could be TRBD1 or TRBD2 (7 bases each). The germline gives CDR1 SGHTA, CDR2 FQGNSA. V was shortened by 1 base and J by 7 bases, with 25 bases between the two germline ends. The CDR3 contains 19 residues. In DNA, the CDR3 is TGTGCCAGCAGCTTAGGTGACAGGGTGGGACTACCAACAGGCGGGGAGCTGTTTTTT. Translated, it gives CASSLGDRVGLPTGGELFF.

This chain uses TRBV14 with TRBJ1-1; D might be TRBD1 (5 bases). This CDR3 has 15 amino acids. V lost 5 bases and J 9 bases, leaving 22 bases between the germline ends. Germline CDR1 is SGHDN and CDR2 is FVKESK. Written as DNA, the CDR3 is TGTGCCAGCAGCTTTAGAACAGGCCATATTCCGAAAGCTTTCTTT. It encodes CASSFRTGHIPKAFF.

The CDR3 nucleotides are TGTGCCAGCCACTCCCTCGGGGGACAGGCCTCCTACGAGCAGTACTTC. It encodes CASHSLGGQASYEQYF. The gene calls are TRBV2 and TRBJ2-7, with TRBD1 identical over 8 bases. The length of the CDR3 is 16 residues. Germline assignment: CDR1 SNHLY and CDR2 FYNNEI. Losses at the gene ends were 8 bases for V and 0 bases for J; bases not matched to a gene: 12.

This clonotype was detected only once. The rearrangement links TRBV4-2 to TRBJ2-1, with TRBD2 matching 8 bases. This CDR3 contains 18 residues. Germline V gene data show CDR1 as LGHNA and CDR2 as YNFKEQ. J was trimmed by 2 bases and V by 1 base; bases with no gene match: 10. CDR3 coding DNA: TGTGCCAGCAGCCAAGGTATGCGCGGAGCGGGAGCCTACAATGAGCAGTTCTTC. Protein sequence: CASSQGMRGAGAYNEQFF.

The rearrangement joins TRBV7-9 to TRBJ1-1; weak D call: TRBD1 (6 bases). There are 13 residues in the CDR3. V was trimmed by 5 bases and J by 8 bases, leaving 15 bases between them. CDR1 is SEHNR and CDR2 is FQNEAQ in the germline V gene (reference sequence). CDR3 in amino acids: CASSTRGESEAFF. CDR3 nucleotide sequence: TGTGCCAGCAGCACAAGGGGGGAATCCGAAGCTTTCTTT.

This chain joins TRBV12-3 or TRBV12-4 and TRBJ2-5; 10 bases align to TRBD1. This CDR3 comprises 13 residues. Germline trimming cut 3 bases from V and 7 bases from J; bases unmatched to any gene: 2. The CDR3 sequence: CASSFRDRGTQYF. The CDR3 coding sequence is TGTGCCAGCAGTTTCCGGGACAGGGGGACCCAGTACTTC.

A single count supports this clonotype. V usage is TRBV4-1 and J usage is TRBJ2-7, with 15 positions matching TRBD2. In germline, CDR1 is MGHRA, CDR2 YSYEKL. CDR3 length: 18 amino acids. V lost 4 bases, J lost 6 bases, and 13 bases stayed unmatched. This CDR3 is CASSRRTSGRDSGGEQYF. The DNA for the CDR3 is TGCGCCAGCAGCCGTCGGACTAGCGGGAGGGACAGCGGAGGCGAGCAGTACTTC.

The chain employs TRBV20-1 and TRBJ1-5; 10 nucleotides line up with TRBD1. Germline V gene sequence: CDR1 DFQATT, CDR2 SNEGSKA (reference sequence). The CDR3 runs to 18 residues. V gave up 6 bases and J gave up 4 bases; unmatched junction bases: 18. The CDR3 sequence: CSAQGGGQGSNWNQPQHF. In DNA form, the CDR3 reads TGCAGTGCCCAAGGGGGGGGACAGGGGAGTAATTGGAATCAGCCCCAGCATTTT.

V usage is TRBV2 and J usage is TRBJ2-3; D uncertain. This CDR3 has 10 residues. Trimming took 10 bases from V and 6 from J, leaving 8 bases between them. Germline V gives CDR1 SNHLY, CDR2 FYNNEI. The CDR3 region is CAIDSDTQYF. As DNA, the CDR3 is TGTGCCATAGATAGTGATACGCAGTATTTT.

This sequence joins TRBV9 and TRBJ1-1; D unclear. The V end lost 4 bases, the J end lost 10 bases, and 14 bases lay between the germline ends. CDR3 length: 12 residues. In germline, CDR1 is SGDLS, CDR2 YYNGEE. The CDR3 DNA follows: TGTGCCAGCAGCCCAGCCGGAGGAGGAGCTTTCTTT. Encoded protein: CASSPAGGGAFF.

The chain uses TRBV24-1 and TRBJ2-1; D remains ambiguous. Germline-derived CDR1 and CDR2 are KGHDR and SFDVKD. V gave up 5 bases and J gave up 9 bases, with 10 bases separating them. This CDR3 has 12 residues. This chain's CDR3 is CATSVSASEQFF. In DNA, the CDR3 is TGTGCCACCAGTGTGAGCGCGAGTGAGCAGTTCTTC.

CDR3 coding DNA: TGCAGCGTTGTTGCCCGACAGGACTCCTTGGGCTCGAACACTGAAGCTTTCTTT. It specifies CSVVARQDSLGSNTEAFF. The V call is TRBV29-1, the J call TRBJ1-1; D possibly corresponds to TRBD1 (6 bases). This CDR3 comprises 18 residues. Germline values: CDR1 SQVTM, CDR2 ANQGSEA. V lost 4 bases to trimming and J lost 1 base, with 25 bases between them.

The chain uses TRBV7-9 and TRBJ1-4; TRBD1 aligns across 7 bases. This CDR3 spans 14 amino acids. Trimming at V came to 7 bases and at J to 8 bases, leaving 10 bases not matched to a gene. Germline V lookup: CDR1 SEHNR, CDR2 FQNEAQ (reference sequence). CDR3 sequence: CASTWAGGFEKLFF. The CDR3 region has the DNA TGTGCCAGCACCTGGGCAGGGGGGTTCGAAAAACTGTTTTTT. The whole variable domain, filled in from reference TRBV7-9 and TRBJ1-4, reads DTGVSQNPRHKITKRGQNVTFRCDPISEHNRLYWYRQTLGQGPEFLTYFQNEAQLEKSRLLSDRFSAERPKGSFSTLEIQRTEQGDSAMYLCASTWAGGFEKLFFGSGTQLSVL.

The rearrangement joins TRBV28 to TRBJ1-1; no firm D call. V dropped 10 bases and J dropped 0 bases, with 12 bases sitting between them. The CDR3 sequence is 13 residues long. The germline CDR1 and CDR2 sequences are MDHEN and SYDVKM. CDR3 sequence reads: CATRTRVNTEAFF. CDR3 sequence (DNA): TGTGCCACCCGGACCCGGGTGAACACTGAAGCTTTCTTT. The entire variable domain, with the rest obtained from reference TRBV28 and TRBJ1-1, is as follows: DVKVTQSSRYLVKRTGEKVFLECVQDMDHENMFWYRQDPGLGLRLIYFSYDVKMKEKGDIPEGYSVSREKKERFSLILESASTNQTSMYLCATRTRVNTEAFFGQGTRLTVV.

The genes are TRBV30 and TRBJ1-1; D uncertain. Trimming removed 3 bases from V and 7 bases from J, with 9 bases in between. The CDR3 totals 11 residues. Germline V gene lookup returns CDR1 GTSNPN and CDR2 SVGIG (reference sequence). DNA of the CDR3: TGTGCCTGGAGGTTGGGAGGTGAAGCTTTCTTT. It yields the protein CAWRLGGEAFF.

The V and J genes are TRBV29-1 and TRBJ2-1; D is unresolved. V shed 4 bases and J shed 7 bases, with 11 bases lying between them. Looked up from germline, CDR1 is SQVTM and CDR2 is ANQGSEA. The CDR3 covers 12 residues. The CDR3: CSVGLRRNEQFF. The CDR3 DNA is TGCAGCGTTGGCCTGAGAAGGAATGAGCAGTTCTTC.

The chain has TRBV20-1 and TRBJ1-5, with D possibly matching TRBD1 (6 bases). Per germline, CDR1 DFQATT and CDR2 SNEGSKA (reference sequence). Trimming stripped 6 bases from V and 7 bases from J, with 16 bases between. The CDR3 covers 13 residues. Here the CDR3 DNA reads TGCAGTGCCCATGGAGGGGGTTGGCAGCCCCAGCATTTT. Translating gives CSAHGGGWQPQHF.

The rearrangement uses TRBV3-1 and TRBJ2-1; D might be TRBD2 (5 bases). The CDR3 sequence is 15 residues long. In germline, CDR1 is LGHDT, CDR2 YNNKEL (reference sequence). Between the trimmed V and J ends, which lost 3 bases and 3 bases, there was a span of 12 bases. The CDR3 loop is CASSQRLPLYNEQFF. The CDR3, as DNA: TGTGCCAGCAGCCAGAGACTACCGCTCTACAATGAGCAGTTCTTC.

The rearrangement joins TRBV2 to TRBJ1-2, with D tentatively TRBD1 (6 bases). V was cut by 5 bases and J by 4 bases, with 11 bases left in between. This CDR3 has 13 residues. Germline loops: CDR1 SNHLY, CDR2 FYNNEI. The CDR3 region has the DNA TGTGCCAGCAGTCCCGGGACATTCTATGGCTACACCTTC. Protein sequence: CASSPGTFYGYTF. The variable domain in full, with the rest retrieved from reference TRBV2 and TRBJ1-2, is EPEVTQTPSHQVTQMGQEVILRCVPISNHLYFYWYRQILGQKVEFLVSFYNNEISEKSEIFDDQFSVERPDGSNFTLKIRSTKLEDSAMYFCASSPGTFYGYTFGSGTRLTVV.

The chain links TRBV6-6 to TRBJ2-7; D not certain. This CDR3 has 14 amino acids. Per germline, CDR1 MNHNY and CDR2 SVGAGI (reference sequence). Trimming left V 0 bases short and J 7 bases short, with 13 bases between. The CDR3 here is CASSYSIILREQYF. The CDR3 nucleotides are TGTGCCAGCAGTTACTCGATAATTTTGCGGGAGCAGTACTTC.

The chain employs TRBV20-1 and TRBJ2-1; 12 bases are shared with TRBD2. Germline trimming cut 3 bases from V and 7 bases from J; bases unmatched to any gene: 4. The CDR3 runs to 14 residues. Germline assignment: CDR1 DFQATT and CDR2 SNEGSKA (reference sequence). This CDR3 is CSARWLAGGNEQFF. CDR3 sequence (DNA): TGCAGTGCTAGGTGGCTAGCGGGAGGGAATGAGCAGTTCTTC.

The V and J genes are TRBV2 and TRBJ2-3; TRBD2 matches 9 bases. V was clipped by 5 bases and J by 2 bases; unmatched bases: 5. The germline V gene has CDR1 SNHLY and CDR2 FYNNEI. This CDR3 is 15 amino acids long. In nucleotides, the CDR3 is TGTGCCAGCAGTTCCCTAGCGGGGAACACAGATACGCAGTATTTT. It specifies CASSSLAGNTDTQYF.

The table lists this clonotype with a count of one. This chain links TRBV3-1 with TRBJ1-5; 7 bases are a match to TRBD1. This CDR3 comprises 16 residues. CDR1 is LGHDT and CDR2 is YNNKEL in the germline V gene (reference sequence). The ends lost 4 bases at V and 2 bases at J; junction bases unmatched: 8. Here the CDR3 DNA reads TGTGCCAGCAGCCCTACCGGGACAGTGGGCAATCAGCCCCAGCATTTT. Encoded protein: CASSPTGTVGNQPQHF.

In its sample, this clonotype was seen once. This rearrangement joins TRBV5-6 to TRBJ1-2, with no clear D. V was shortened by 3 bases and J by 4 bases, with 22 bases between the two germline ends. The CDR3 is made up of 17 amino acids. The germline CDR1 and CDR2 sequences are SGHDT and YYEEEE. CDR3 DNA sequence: TGTGCCAGCAGCTCCTGGGTATCAAACCCTGTCGGCTATGGCTACACCTTC. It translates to CASSSWVSNPVGYGYTF. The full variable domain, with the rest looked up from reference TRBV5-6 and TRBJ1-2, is DAGVTQSPTHLIKTRGQQVTLRCSPKSGHDTVSWYQQALGQGPQFIFQYYEEEERQRGNFPDRFSGHQFPNYSSELNVNALLLGDSALYLCASSSWVSNPVGYGYTFGSGTRLTVV.

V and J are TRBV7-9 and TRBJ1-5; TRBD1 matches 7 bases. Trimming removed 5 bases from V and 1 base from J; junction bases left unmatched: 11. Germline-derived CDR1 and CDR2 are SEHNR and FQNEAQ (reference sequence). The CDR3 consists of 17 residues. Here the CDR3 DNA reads TGTGCCAGCAGCCGGTCGGGGACCAGGGGGAGCAATCAGCCCCAGCATTTT. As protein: CASSRSGTRGSNQPQHF.

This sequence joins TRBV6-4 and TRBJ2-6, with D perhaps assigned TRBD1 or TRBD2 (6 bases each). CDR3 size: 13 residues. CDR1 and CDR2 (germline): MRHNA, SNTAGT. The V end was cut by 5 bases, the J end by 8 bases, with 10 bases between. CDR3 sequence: CASSTGRSNVLTF. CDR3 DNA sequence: TGTGCCAGCAGTACAGGGAGGTCCAACGTCCTGACTTTC.

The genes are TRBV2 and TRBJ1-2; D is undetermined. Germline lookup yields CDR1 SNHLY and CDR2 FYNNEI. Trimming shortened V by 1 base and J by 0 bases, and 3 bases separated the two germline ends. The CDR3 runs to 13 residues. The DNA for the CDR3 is TGTGCCAGCAGTGAAGTTCCTAACTATGGCTACACCTTC. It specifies CASSEVPNYGYTF.